The 8 T cell receptor beta chains presented below share a single source sample, sequenced in a study of cytomegalovirus exposure and HLA in healthy donors. Vbeta (60) and Jbeta (13) primers were used in the PCR. The method was immunoSEQ multiplex PCR; TCRdb's version includes in-frame clones alone and lacks a portion of them. The table shows approximately 200,000 clones, with about 74% occurring only once. The source material was PBMCs. The source of these receptors is a middle-aged man in good health and CMV-seronegative.

The chain links TRBV6-1 to TRBJ2-7; 10 bases line up with TRBD1. Germline CDR1 is MNHNS and CDR2 is SASEGT. There are 16 residues in the CDR3. The V gene end was trimmed by 3 bases and the J gene end by 7 bases; junction bases not matched to a gene: 12. CDR3 amino acids: CASSDGLGDRGREQYF. As DNA, the CDR3 is TGTGCCAGCAGTGATGGGTTAGGGGACAGGGGTCGAGAGCAGTACTTC.

This rearrangement joins TRBV5-1 to TRBJ2-2; 8 bases align to TRBD1. The CDR3 is 16 residues long. Trimming cost V 3 bases and J 1 base; bases outside gene matches: 5. CDR1 is SGHRS, CDR2 YFSETQ, per germline. The CDR3 bases are TGCGCCAGCAGCTCTACAGGGGGGCAGAACACCGGGGAGCTGTTTTTT. Its translation: CASSSTGGQNTGELFF.

V gene TRBV28 combines with J gene TRBJ2-7, with D maybe TRBD2 (6 bases). The germline CDR1 and CDR2 sequences are MDHEN and SYDVKM. The CDR3 loop spans 14 amino acids. V lost 5 bases and J lost 2, with 13 bases in between. For the CDR3, the DNA is TGTGCCAGCAGTCCCGGGACTGGAACCTACGAGCAGTACTTC. Amino acid sequence: CASSPGTGTYEQYF.

The chain couples TRBV7-2 to TRBJ1-1; no reliable D call. The germline V gene encodes CDR1 SGHTA and CDR2 FQGNSA. CDR3 size: 12 residues. V was trimmed by 6 bases and J by 11 bases, leaving 16 bases between them. In nucleotides, the CDR3 is TGTGCCAGCAGATGGAACCCGGGAATCGCTTTCTTT. This gives the protein CASRWNPGIAFF.

The rearrangement links TRBV27 to TRBJ1-1; 9 bases fit TRBD1. The CDR3 runs to 13 residues. The V segment lost 4 bases and the J segment 7 bases; nucleotides outside the gene matches: 4. CDR1 and CDR2 (germline): MNHEY, SMNVEV (reference sequence). The DNA of the CDR3 is TGTGCCAGCAGTTGGGGACAGGGAGATGAAGCTTTCTTT. This encodes CASSWGQGDEAFF.

Only a few counts were recorded for this clone. V gene TRBV7-2 combines with J gene TRBJ1-1; TRBD1 might be the D (5 bases). Per the germline V gene, CDR1 is SGHTA and CDR2 is FQGNSA. CDR3 size: 16 residues. V dropped 2 bases and J dropped 1 base, with 14 bases sitting between them. CDR3 sequence: CASSLLPGEGNTEAFF. The CDR3 nucleotides read TGTGCCAGCAGCTTATTGCCGGGGGAGGGGAACACTGAAGCTTTCTTT.

The gene calls are TRBV7-8 and TRBJ1-5, with D uncertain. Trimming took off 4 bases at V and 4 bases at J, with 11 bases between the two ends. This CDR3 is 14 amino acids long. The germline V gene has CDR1 SGHVS and CDR2 FQNEAQ. In nucleotides, the CDR3 is TGTGCCAGCAGCTCCCGGGGAGGAAATCAGCCCCAGCATTTT. Translating it yields CASSSRGGNQPQHF.

This clone turned up a few times. The J gene is TRBJ1-3, the V gene TRBV11-2; no clear D. Germline V gives CDR1 SGHAT, CDR2 FQNNGV. Trimming removed 5 bases at V and 4 bases at J, with 9 bases between. This CDR3 spans 13 amino acids. CDR3 sequence: CASSEMTGNTIYF. As DNA, the CDR3 is TGTGCCAGCAGCGAAATGACAGGAAACACCATATATTTT.